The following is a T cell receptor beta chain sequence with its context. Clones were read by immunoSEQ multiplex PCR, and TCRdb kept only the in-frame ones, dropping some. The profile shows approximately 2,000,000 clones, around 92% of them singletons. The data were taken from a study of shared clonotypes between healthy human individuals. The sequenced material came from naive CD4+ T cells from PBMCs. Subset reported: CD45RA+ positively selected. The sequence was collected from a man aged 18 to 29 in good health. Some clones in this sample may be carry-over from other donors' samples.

CDR3 loop: CASLQGFGNQPQHF. As DNA, the CDR3 is TGTGCCAGCTTACAGGGGTTCGGGAATCAGCCCCAGCATTTT. This chain connects TRBV19 to TRBJ1-5; TRBD1 matches 7 bases. The V gene end was trimmed by 9 bases and the J gene end by 4 bases; junction bases not matched to a gene: 9. The germline V gene has CDR1 LNHDA and CDR2 SQIVND (reference sequence). The CDR3 totals 14 residues.